The rows below give T cell receptor beta chains drawn from one sample of a study of cytomegalovirus exposure and HLA in healthy donors. The table came from immunoSEQ multiplex PCR; TCRdb's copy has only in-frame clones and leaves some out. The sample has 120,000 or so clones; over 9.5% are singletons. Input material: PBMCs. Receptor source: a woman under 30 in good health and CMV-seropositive. The CDR3 runs from the conserved cysteine through the conserved F or W. A D gene is named only where the DNA matches it firmly. Clone size, where shown, is once, few, many, or a class for clones that have expanded.

CDR3 length	J gene	V gene	clone size	D gene	CDR3 protein	CDR3 DNA
11	TRBJ1-2	TRBV29-1	few	-	CSVEAGSGYTF	TGCAGCGTTGAGGCGGGTAGTGGCTACACCTTC
14	TRBJ1-2	TRBV10-3	few	-	CAISDERGNYGYTF	TGTGCCATCAGTGATGAGAGGGGGAACTATGGCTACACCTTC
16	TRBJ2-3	TRBV7-2	few	TRBD2	CASSWTSGASTDTQYF	TGTGCCAGCAGCTGGACTAGCGGGGCTAGCACAGATACGCAGTATTTT
12	TRBJ2-7	TRBV10-2	-	-	CASSEGSYEQYF	TGCGCCAGCAGTGAGGGCAGTTACGAGCAGTACTTC
13	TRBJ2-7	TRBV27	few	-	CASSLQGNYEQYF	TGTGCCAGCAGTTTACAGGGGAACTACGAGCAGTACTTC
13	TRBJ2-7	TRBV4-1	few	-	CASSHAGSYEQYF	TGCGCCAGCAGCCATGCGGGTTCCTACGAGCAGTACTTC
18	TRBJ1-2	TRBV2	few	TRBD1	CASSDIVTGKLIYYGYTF	TGTGCCAGCAGTGATATTGTGACAGGGAAGCTTATCTACTATGGCTACACCTTC
11	TRBJ1-1	TRBV6-6	few	-	CASKLSTEAFF	TGTGCCAGCAAGTTGAGCACTGAAGCTTTCTTT
13	TRBJ2-7	TRBV28	few	-	CASSSGSRYEQYF	TGTGCCAGCAGTTCAGGGTCTAGGTACGAGCAGTACTTC
10	TRBJ2-5	TRBV2	-	-	CASSFITQYF	TGTGCCAGCAGTTTTATTACCCAGTACTTC
13	TRBJ1-1	TRBV29-1	-	-	CSVVGRLNSEAFF	TGCAGCGTTGTTGGGAGATTGAACTCTGAAGCTTTCTTT
16	TRBJ2-1	TRBV6-1	-	TRBD2	CASSGGLAGAYNEQFF	TGTGCCAGCAGTGGGGGACTAGCGGGAGCCTACAATGAGCAGTTCTTC
13	TRBJ1-2	TRBV15	few	-	CATSQFSGYGYTF	TGTGCCACCAGCCAATTTAGCGGCTATGGCTACACCTTC
13	TRBJ2-7	TRBV7-9	-	-	CASSPKGPYEQYF	TGTGCCAGCAGCCCAAAGGGGCCCTACGAGCAGTACTTC
15	TRBJ2-7	TRBV5-1	-	TRBD2	CASSLGASGRYEQYF	TGCGCCAGCAGCTTGGGGGCTAGCGGGAGGTATGAGCAGTACTTC
13	TRBJ2-7	TRBV29-1	-	TRBD2	CSVSSGSSYEQYF	TGCAGCGTTTCTAGCGGGAGCTCCTACGAGCAGTACTTC
13	TRBJ1-2	TRBV10-3	few	TRBD1	CAITLQGTYGYTF	TGTGCCATCACCCTACAGGGGACTTATGGCTACACCTTC
14	TRBJ2-1	TRBV15	-	TRBD1	CATVDRGSYNEQFF	TGTGCCACGGTGGACAGGGGCTCCTACAATGAGCAGTTCTTC
13	TRBJ1-2	TRBV27	few	-	CASSPTGPYGYTF	TGTGCCAGCAGCCCCACAGGGCCCTATGGCTACACCTTC
15	TRBJ1-3	TRBV9	few	-	CASSVQGLSGNTIYF	TGTGCCAGCAGCGTCCAGGGCCTCTCTGGAAACACCATATATTTT
15	TRBJ2-3	TRBV5-6	once	TRBD2	CASSFSGSSTDTQYF	TGTGCCAGCAGCTTCAGCGGGAGTTCCACAGATACGCAGTATTTT
10	TRBJ2-7	TRBV6-5	-	-	CASHFAEQYF	TGTGCCAGCCACTTCGCCGAGCAGTACTTC
15	TRBJ2-5	TRBV29-1	few	TRBD1	CSVSRDRVNNGGQYF	TGCAGCGTGTCCCGGGACAGGGTCAACAATGGTGGCCAGTACTTC
14	TRBJ2-7	TRBV5-1	few	-	CASSLWRGTYEQYF	TGCGCCAGCAGCTTGTGGAGAGGAACATACGAGCAGTACTTC
14	TRBJ2-2	TRBV5-8	-	TRBD1	CASNRQGWPGELFF	TGTGCCAGCAACCGACAGGGGTGGCCCGGGGAGCTGTTTTTT
15	TRBJ1-1	TRBV6-1	few	-	CASNPGEEMNTEAFF	TGTGCCAGCAATCCGGGTGAAGAAATGAACACTGAAGCTTTCTTT
11	TRBJ2-7	TRBV30	few	TRBD1	CAGDRAYEQYF	TGTGCCGGGGACAGGGCCTACGAGCAGTACTTC
10	TRBJ1-1	TRBV28	few	-	CATRNTEAFF	TGTGCCACCCGGAACACTGAAGCTTTCTTT
12	TRBJ2-7	TRBV30	few	-	CAWSGGPGEQYF	TGTGCCTGGAGTGGGGGGCCAGGGGAGCAGTACTTC
14	TRBJ2-5	TRBV19	-	-	CASSMGGRVKTQYF	TGTGCCAGTAGTATGGGGGGAAGGGTGAAGACCCAGTACTTC
13	TRBJ2-2	TRBV27	few	-	CASSSGNTGELFF	TGTGCCAGCTCGTCCGGGAACACCGGGGAGCTGTTTTTT
16	TRBJ2-6	TRBV28	medium-sized	TRBD1	CATGQGALSGANVLTF	TGTGCCACCGGACAGGGGGCCCTCTCTGGGGCCAACGTCCTGACTTTC
14	TRBJ2-7	TRBV6-1	few	-	CAGRLGDTSTEQYF	TGTGCCGGACGCCTTGGGGACACCAGCACCGAGCAGTACTTC
12	TRBJ2-5	TRBV7-9	few	-	CASRAESETQYF	TGTGCCAGCAGGGCGGAGTCGGAGACCCAGTACTTC
12	TRBJ1-1	TRBV6-1	-	TRBD1	CASSPGQIEAFF	TGTGCCAGCAGCCCGGGACAGATTGAAGCTTTCTTT